This T cell receptor (beta chain) came from a study of blood T cell repertoires in COVID-19. TCRdb keeps only in-frame clones here, not all; method: immunoSEQ multiplex PCR. Altogether roughly 250,000 clones are present, around four fifths being singletons, with the ten largest covering around 7.9%. The CDR3 covers 13 residues. Germline CDR1 reads LGHDT; CDR2 reads YNNKEL (reference sequence). V lost 1 base and J lost 7, with 7 bases in between. This sequence was found in a man in his forties with active or convalescent COVID-19. The specimen sequenced was peripheral blood. The J gene is TRBJ1-4, the V gene TRBV3-1 (or the pseudogene TRBV3-2); D unclear. This CDR3 reads CASSQVASEKLFF. For the CDR3, the DNA is TGTGCCAGCAGCCAAGTAGCGTCTGAAAAACTGTTTTTT.